This T cell receptor (beta chain) was profiled in a study of T cells in Graves' hyperthyroidism and ophthalmopathy. TCR beta CDR3 region amplification was performed from RNA transcripts. The HTBI primer set drove a first-round RT-PCR of the TCR CDR3. TCRdb used MiXCR to reprocess the multiplex PCR reads, holding one entry per CDR3 protein. The sample shows about 560,000 distinct CDR3 sequences, over 15% of them seen only once. Many counts were recorded for this clonotype. The sequenced sample consisted of blood. This clonotype was obtained from a woman in her late teens or twenties with Graves' hyperthyroidism.

The CDR3 nucleotides are TGTGCCAGCAGCTTATGGACGGGGACCTACGAGCAGTACTTC. This translates into CASSLWTGTYEQYF. The rearrangement links TRBV7-2 to TRBJ2-7; D perhaps matches TRBD2 (5 bases). The ends were cut back, 2 bases at V and 2 bases at J, with 10 bases in the middle. The CDR3 extends over 14 amino acids. Germline V gene data show CDR1 as SGHTA and CDR2 as FQGNSA.